The 25 T cell receptor beta chains given below trace back to one sample, sequenced in a study of T cell clones after liver transplantation (dated by TCRdb to between 2019 and 2020). Libraries were built with the immunoSEQ multiplex PCR assay. TCRdb took this table from immuneACCESS and kept in-frame rearrangements with V and J called. Such tables lack part of the clones; where checked against another copy, unresolved V genes explain under half of the gap, and the rest is unexplained. For this sample there are about 33,000 clones; around 94% appear just once. Roughly 27% of the sample is held by the ten biggest clonotypes. This material consisted of CD8+ T cells from blood, taken 12 months after liver transplant. Receptor source: a human patient who received a liver transplant. Following transplantation, part of the T cell population may be supplied by the graft donor rather than the patient.

The rearrangement joins TRBV7-9 to TRBJ2-1; D might be TRBD1 (6 bases). With 4 bases removed from V and 5 bases from J, the gap between germline ends came to 15 bases. The CDR3 loop spans 15 amino acids. Germline assignment: CDR1 SEHNR and CDR2 FQNEAQ (reference sequence). The CDR3: CASSSVGQHHNEQFF. The CDR3 DNA is TGTGCCAGCAGCTCAGTCGGACAGCACCACAATGAGCAGTTCTTC.

This rearrangement joins TRBV25-1 to TRBJ1-1, with a tentative D call TRBD1 (6 bases). Per the germline V gene, CDR1 is MGHDK and CDR2 is SYGVNS. Trimming removed 1 base at V and 4 bases at J, with 13 bases between. This CDR3 comprises 15 residues. CDR3 coding DNA: TGTGCCAGCAGTGAATCCCAGGGGTTGGGCACTGAAGCTTTCTTT. Its translation is CASSESQGLGTEAFF.

This chain joins TRBV4-3 and TRBJ2-7; D is ambiguous. V was shortened by 1 base and J by 1 base, with 11 bases between the two germline ends. Germline lookup yields CDR1 LGHNA and CDR2 YSLEER. The CDR3 has 15 amino acids. The CDR3 here is CASSQGARPSYEQYF. The CDR3 DNA is TGCGCCAGCAGCCAAGGCGCCCGGCCTTCCTACGAGCAGTACTTC.

This chain uses TRBV27 with TRBJ2-7, with TRBD2 as a possible D gene (5 bases). The germline CDR1 and CDR2 sequences are MNHEY and SMNVEV (reference sequence). V was trimmed by 2 bases and J by 0 bases, leaving 11 bases between them. CDR3 length: 15 amino acids. The CDR3 reads CASSLMPGSSYEQYF. For the CDR3, the DNA is TGTGCCAGCAGTTTAATGCCGGGATCCTCCTACGAGCAGTACTTC.

V usage is TRBV27 and J usage is TRBJ2-7, with 7 bases lining up with TRBD2. V dropped 5 bases and J dropped 3; count of bases not matched to a gene: 7. The CDR3 contains 14 residues. CDR1 is MNHEY, CDR2 SMNVEV, per germline (reference sequence). The CDR3 DNA follows: TGTGCCAGCAGTCCGGGGGGAACGGTCTACGAGCAGTACTTC. It encodes CASSPGGTVYEQYF.

This clone ranks as medium-sized (0.01 to 0.1%). This chain connects TRBV27 to TRBJ2-7; no clear D. Germline V gives CDR1 MNHEY, CDR2 SMNVEV (reference sequence). The CDR3 length is 15 residues. V lost 4 bases and J 1 base, leaving 14 bases between the germline ends. CDR3 bases: TGTGCCAGCAGTTATGGGGTCGGGTCGTCCTACGAGCAGTACTTC. Its translation is CASSYGVGSSYEQYF.

The chain joins TRBV29-1 to TRBJ2-7; D unclear. CDR1 is SQVTM and CDR2 is ANQGSEA in the germline V gene. The CDR3 is 11 residues long. Trimming took off 5 bases at V and 2 bases at J, with 7 bases between the two ends. The CDR3 loop is CSVQGTYEQYF. Written as DNA, the CDR3 is TGCAGCGTTCAAGGAACCTACGAGCAGTACTTC.

The chain carries TRBV4-1 and TRBJ2-7; D may be TRBD2 (6 bases). The CDR3 is 14 residues long. Germline CDR1 is MGHRA and CDR2 is YSYEKL. Trimming took 1 base from V and 6 from J, leaving 13 bases between them. CDR3 nucleotide sequence: TGCGCCAGCAGCCAAGTTGGCGGGACCTTCGAGCAGTACTTC. It codes for CASSQVGGTFEQYF.

The CDR3 DNA is TGTGCCAGCAGCTTAGAGGGTAGCAATCAGCCCCAGCATTTT. Its protein is CASSLEGSNQPQHF. This sequence joins TRBV7-8 and TRBJ1-5, with no clear D. CDR1 and CDR2 from the germline V gene are SGHVS and FQNEAQ. The V end was cut by 1 base, the J end by 0 bases, with 4 bases between. The CDR3 spans 14 residues.

The rearrangement links TRBV6-6 to TRBJ2-7; 8 bases match TRBD1. In germline, CDR1 is MNHNY, CDR2 SVGAGI (reference sequence). The CDR3 is 16 residues long. V lost 3 bases to trimming and J lost 2 bases; unmatched junction nucleotides: 9. The CDR3 spells CASSYRRDRPTYEQYF. The CDR3 DNA reads TGTGCCAGCAGTTATCGAAGGGACAGGCCTACCTACGAGCAGTACTTC.

For this clone: The sample has other DNA sequences that encode this CDR3 too. The chain has TRBV10-3 and TRBJ2-7; 7 nucleotides agree with TRBD1. The length of the CDR3 is 13 residues. CDR1 is ENHRY and CDR2 is SYGVKD in the germline V gene. After removal of 6 bases from V and 1 base from J, the junction contained 3 bases not matched to a gene. Here the CDR3 DNA reads TGTGCCATCAGCGGGGACAGATCCTACGAGCAGTACTTC. Encoded protein: CAISGDRSYEQYF.

J is TRBJ2-3 and V is TRBV11-2; D not resolved. V was cut by 4 bases and J by 0 bases, with 14 bases left in between. Germline lookup yields CDR1 SGHAT and CDR2 FQNNGV. CDR3 size: 16 residues. The CDR3 loop is CASSSGPAPSTDTQYF. The CDR3 DNA follows: TGTGCCAGCAGCTCGGGTCCAGCGCCTAGCACAGATACGCAGTATTTT.

CDR3 DNA sequence: TGTGCCAGCAGTCTACTAGTAAATGGCCCCTACGAGCAGTACTTC. The encoded protein is CASSLLVNGPYEQYF. This chain uses TRBV28 with TRBJ2-7, with a possible D match to TRBD2 (5 bases). Trimming pared 5 bases from V and 2 bases from J, leaving 16 bases between. Germline loops: CDR1 MDHEN, CDR2 SYDVKM. The CDR3 is made up of 15 amino acids.

V usage is TRBV5-1 and J usage is TRBJ2-1, with TRBD2 matching over 11 bases. The CDR3 spans 15 residues. With V trimmed by 0 bases and J by 8 bases, 4 bases remained unmatched. CDR1 SGHRS and CDR2 YFSETQ come from the germline V gene. CDR3 bases: TGCGCCAGCAGCTTGGAACTAGCGGGAGATGATGAGCAGTTCTTC. Translated, it gives CASSLELAGDDEQFF.

V gene TRBV28 combines with J gene TRBJ2-1, with 9 nucleotides matching TRBD1. This CDR3 region has 15 residues. V lost 6 bases to trimming and J lost 2 bases; unmatched junction nucleotides: 5. Germline CDR1 reads MDHEN; CDR2 reads SYDVKM. This chain's CDR3 is CASSITGGPYNEQFF. The CDR3, as DNA: TGTGCCAGCAGCATCACAGGGGGCCCCTACAATGAGCAGTTCTTC.

V is TRBV7-8 and J is TRBJ2-1, with TRBD2 matching 9 bases. The CDR3 spans 18 residues. V lost 4 bases and J lost 3; bases outside the gene matches: 13. Per the germline V gene, CDR1 is SGHVS and CDR2 is FQNEAQ. DNA of the CDR3: TGTGCCAGCAGCTACTTGGGTAGCGGGAGTGGTTTCTACAATGAGCAGTTCTTC. Translated, it gives CASSYLGSGSGFYNEQFF.

This chain uses TRBV7-9 with TRBJ2-5; D possibly corresponds to TRBD1 (6 bases). The CDR3 extends over 15 amino acids. With 5 bases removed from V and 1 base from J, the gap between germline ends came to 14 bases. Germline V lookup: CDR1 SEHNR, CDR2 FQNEAQ (reference sequence). CDR3 sequence: CASSPAGTTQETQYF. The CDR3 DNA is TGTGCCAGCAGCCCAGCTGGGACAACCCAAGAGACCCAGTACTTC.

This clone occurred once. This sequence joins TRBV4-3 and TRBJ2-1, with 11 bases aligning to TRBD1. The CDR3 has 15 amino acids. Germline V gene data show CDR1 as LGHNA and CDR2 as YSLEER. V lost 4 bases to trimming and J lost 9 bases; unmatched junction nucleotides: 8. CDR3 coding DNA: TGCGCCAGCAGCCTAAGGACAGGGGGCGAAATTGAGCAGTTCTTC. It yields the protein CASSLRTGGEIEQFF.

This chain connects TRBV7-9 to TRBJ1-1; the D is unclear. V was shortened by 2 bases and J by 8 bases, with 12 bases between the two germline ends. The CDR3 has 13 residues. The germline V gene encodes CDR1 SEHNR and CDR2 FQNEAQ (reference sequence). The CDR3: CASSLSEEREAFF. The CDR3 DNA follows: TGTGCCAGCAGCTTATCGGAGGAGAGGGAAGCTTTCTTT.

The chain joins TRBV7-9 to TRBJ2-1; 12 bases agree with TRBD2. This CDR3 has 19 residues. V dropped 6 bases and J dropped 6; count of bases not matched to a gene: 18. CDR1 is SEHNR and CDR2 is FQNEAQ in the germline V gene (reference sequence). The CDR3 sequence is CASRDPRRLAGDGGNEQFF. The CDR3 region has the DNA TGTGCCAGCAGAGACCCGAGGCGACTAGCGGGAGACGGAGGCAATGAGCAGTTCTTC.

The chain combines TRBV7-8 with TRBJ2-7; 7 nucleotides line up with TRBD2. Trimming cost V 2 bases and J 3 bases; bases outside gene matches: 4. This CDR3 has 14 residues. The germline V gene has CDR1 SGHVS and CDR2 FQNEAQ. In DNA form, the CDR3 reads TGTGCCAGCAGCTTACTGGGGGGGAGCTACGAGCAGTACTTC. This translates into CASSLLGGSYEQYF. Filled out from reference TRBV7-8 and TRBJ2-7, the complete variable domain reads GAGVSQSPRYKVAKRGQDVALRCDPISGHVSLFWYQQALGQGPEFLTYFQNEAQLDKSGLPSDRFFAERPEGSVSTLKIQRTQQEDSAVYLCASSLLGGSYEQYFGPGTRLTVT.

The rearrangement links TRBV10-1 to TRBJ1-1; maybe TRBD1 (5 bases). The CDR3 covers 14 residues. The V gene lost 0 bases and the J gene lost 4 bases, with 9 bases spanning the gap. CDR1 is WNHNN, CDR2 SYGVQD, per germline (reference sequence). This CDR3 reads CASSESGPGTEAFF. CDR3 nucleotide sequence: TGCGCCAGCAGTGAGTCGGGGCCCGGCACTGAAGCTTTCTTT.

The chain uses TRBV7-9 and TRBJ1-4; no clear D gene. Germline V gene data show CDR1 as SEHNR and CDR2 as FQNEAQ (reference sequence). The V and J ends lost 5 bases and 7 bases respectively, with 8 bases between them. CDR3 length: 12 amino acids. As DNA, the CDR3 is TGTGCCAGCAGCCCTATAGGTGAAAAACTGTTTTTT. Translated, it gives CASSPIGEKLFF. Using reference TRBV7-9 and TRBJ1-4 for the parts outside the CDR3, the full variable domain is DTGVSQNPRHKITKRGQNVTFRCDPISEHNRLYWYRQTLGQGPEFLTYFQNEAQLEKSRLLSDRFSAERPKGSFSTLEIQRTEQGDSAMYLCASSPIGEKLFFGSGTQLSVL.

V and J are TRBV2 and TRBJ1-1; no clear D. This CDR3 spans 13 amino acids. The germline CDR1 and CDR2 sequences are SNHLY and FYNNEI. Trimming took 7 bases from V and 3 from J, leaving 12 bases between them. Here the CDR3 DNA reads TGTGCCAGCAAGGACGGGTTGTACACTGAAGCTTTCTTT. As protein: CASKDGLYTEAFF. Variable domain in full (rest from reference TRBV2 and TRBJ1-1): EPEVTQTPSHQVTQMGQEVILRCVPISNHLYFYWYRQILGQKVEFLVSFYNNEISEKSEIFDDQFSVERPDGSNFTLKIRSTKLEDSAMYFCASKDGLYTEAFFGQGTRLTVV.

The V gene is TRBV2, the J gene TRBJ1-4; 7 bases agree with TRBD1. After removal of 2 bases from V and 5 bases from J, the junction contained 8 bases not matched to a gene. From germline, CDR1 is SNHLY and CDR2 FYNNEI. The CDR3 is 16 residues long. The CDR3 sequence is CASSEIPGQLNEKLFF. The DNA of the CDR3 is TGTGCCAGCAGTGAAATTCCGGGACAGCTAAATGAAAAACTGTTTTTT.